The 18 T cell receptor beta chains below all came from one sample that was sequenced in a study of blood T cell repertoires in COVID-19. Some clones are missing from TCRdb's copy, which holds only in-frame ones; the method was immunoSEQ multiplex PCR. The sample records roughly 80,000 clones, 88% being singletons. The sample comprised peripheral blood. These receptors came from a human donor in a cohort sampled during active COVID-19.

V usage is TRBV20-1 and J usage is TRBJ2-5; D is undetermined. V shed 5 bases and J shed 4 bases, with 5 bases lying between them. Germline CDR1 and CDR2: DFQATT and SNEGSKA (reference sequence). The CDR3 runs 10 residues. The CDR3 here is CSALRETQYF. CDR3 nucleotide sequence: TGCAGTGCTCTAAGAGAGACCCAGTACTTC.

The V and J genes are TRBV6-5 and TRBJ1-3, with TRBD1 matching over 12 bases. V shed 5 bases, J shed 8 bases, and the junction held 7 bases outside the gene matches. The V gene's germline CDR1 is MNHEY and CDR2 SVGAGI. The CDR3 consists of 15 residues. The CDR3 DNA is TGTGCCAGCAGTCAACCGGGACAGGGGGCCGACACCATATATTTT. Protein: CASSQPGQGADTIYF.

The chain has TRBV2 and TRBJ2-1; no clear D. Germline CDR1 and CDR2: SNHLY and FYNNEI. This CDR3 spans 15 amino acids. V lost 1 base to trimming and J lost 5 bases, with 12 bases between them. This chain's CDR3 is CASSEGAAANNEQFF. The CDR3 nucleotides read TGTGCCAGCAGTGAAGGGGCCGCCGCGAACAATGAGCAGTTCTTC.

The V call is TRBV10-3, the J call TRBJ2-7; maybe TRBD2 (7 bases). With 4 bases removed from V and 3 bases from J, the gap between germline ends came to 13 bases. Germline-derived CDR1 and CDR2 are ENHRY and SYGVKD. The CDR3 sequence is 14 residues long. CDR3 in DNA: TGTGCCATCAGTGGGGGGGGGCAGAGCTACGAGCAGTACTTC. Protein product: CAISGGGQSYEQYF.

The chain joins TRBV12-5 to TRBJ2-2, with D maybe TRBD2 (6 bases). Germline-derived CDR1 and CDR2 are LGHNT and FRNRAP. The CDR3 loop spans 14 amino acids. The V end was cut by 5 bases, the J end by 3 bases, with 10 bases between. CDR3: CASGSREDTGELFF. The CDR3 DNA is TGTGCTAGTGGTAGCAGGGAGGACACCGGGGAGCTGTTTTTT. The full variable domain, rest sourced from reference TRBV12-5 and TRBJ2-2, is DARVTQTPRHKVTEMGQEVTMRCQPILGHNTVFWYRQTMMQGLELLAYFRNRAPLDDSGMPKDRFSAEMPDATLATLKIQPSEPRDSAVYFCASGSREDTGELFFGEGSRLTVL.

The chain has TRBV28 and TRBJ1-1; the D gene is possibly TRBD1 (5 bases). Looked up from germline, CDR1 is MDHEN and CDR2 is SYDVKM. The CDR3 is made up of 13 amino acids. V gave up 10 bases and J gave up 0 bases, with 12 bases separating them. Here the CDR3 DNA reads TGTGCCACCCGGACATCCCTGAACACTGAAGCTTTCTTT. Translating gives CATRTSLNTEAFF.

The chain uses TRBV27 and TRBJ2-5, with D hard to call. The CDR3 runs 13 residues. Deletions cut 2 bases from V and 3 bases from J, with 7 bases between. In germline, CDR1 is MNHEY, CDR2 SMNVEV (reference sequence). The CDR3 is CASSLLSEETQYF. In DNA form, the CDR3 reads TGTGCCAGCAGTTTACTGTCTGAAGAGACCCAGTACTTC.

The table lists this clone with a few counts. The chain recombines TRBV19 with TRBJ2-1; TRBD2 agrees at 9 bases. V lost 7 bases to trimming and J lost 6 bases; unmatched junction nucleotides: 7. The CDR3 loop spans 14 amino acids. Germline V CDR1 and CDR2: LNHDA, SQIVND (reference sequence). The CDR3 DNA follows: TGTGCCAGTAAGGACCAAGCGGGAGGCAATGAGCAGTTCTTC. It is translated as CASKDQAGGNEQFF.

CDR3 residues: CASSFLGQGVGSPLHF. The CDR3 DNA reads as TGTGCCAGCAGTTTCCTCGGACAGGGGGTGGGCTCACCCCTCCACTTT. The V gene is TRBV27, the J gene TRBJ1-6; 10 bases are a match to TRBD1. The CDR3 totals 16 residues. J lost 10 bases, V lost 3 bases, and 9 bases had no gene match. Germline V gives CDR1 MNHEY, CDR2 SMNVEV (reference sequence).

The gene calls are TRBV19 and TRBJ2-7, with TRBD1 identical over 9 bases. The V and J ends lost 4 bases and 4 bases, in that order; junction bases with no gene match: 11. Germline values: CDR1 LNHDA, CDR2 SQIVND (reference sequence). This CDR3 has 16 amino acids. DNA for the CDR3: TGTGCCAGTAGTAGTTCCACCGGGACAGGGACATACGAGCAGTACTTC. Encoded protein: CASSSSTGTGTYEQYF.

The CDR3 DNA is TGTGCCAGCAGCCCTTCTACGGGGGGAGGGGAGACCCAGTACTTC. It translates to CASSPSTGGGETQYF. The chain recombines TRBV5-4 with TRBJ2-5; 7 nucleotides agree with TRBD2. This CDR3 contains 15 residues. CDR1 is SGHNT and CDR2 is YYREEE in the germline V gene (reference sequence). The junction had 11 bases not matched to a gene; V was cut back by 4 bases and J by 5 bases.

The J gene is TRBJ2-3, the V gene TRBV19; D is possibly TRBD1 (6 bases). The CDR3 sequence is 14 residues long. Germline lookup yields CDR1 LNHDA and CDR2 SQIVND (reference sequence). Deletions cut 4 bases from V and 0 bases from J, with 8 bases between. This chain's CDR3 is CASSTGASTDTQYF. The CDR3 DNA reads TGTGCCAGTAGTACAGGGGCCAGCACAGATACGCAGTATTTT.

The CDR3 DNA reads as TGTGCCAGCAGTGAAGCGACAGGGGAGGCGACCCAGTACTTC. It encodes CASSEATGEATQYF. V and J are TRBV6-1 and TRBJ2-5; 8 nucleotides line up with TRBD1. The CDR3 consists of 14 residues. Unmatched junction bases numbered 4, after V lost 0 bases and J lost 7 bases. The germline gives CDR1 MNHNS, CDR2 SASEGT.

The CDR3 here is CASSVQTGTYEQFF. The CDR3 bases are TGTGCCAGCAGCGTCCAGACAGGGACTTACGAGCAGTTCTTC. The chain couples TRBV9 to TRBJ2-1; possible D gene TRBD1, 7 bases. V was trimmed by 2 bases and J by 10 bases, leaving 16 bases between them. The CDR3 covers 14 residues. CDR1 and CDR2 (germline): SGDLS, YYNGEE.

This clone was counted ten times or more. The chain has TRBV27 and TRBJ2-1; tentatively, D is TRBD1 (6 bases). The germline V and J ends were trimmed by 0 bases and 3 bases, with 12 bases remaining between them. CDR3 size: 16 residues. Germline loops: CDR1 MNHEY, CDR2 SMNVEV (reference sequence). CDR3 coding DNA: TGTGCCAGCAGTTTATCGATCCAGGGGTACTACAATGAGCAGTTCTTC. This encodes CASSLSIQGYYNEQFF.

V and J are TRBV15 and TRBJ1-1; 7 bases agree with TRBD1. CDR1 and CDR2 (germline): LNHNV, YYDKDF (reference sequence). This CDR3 region has 13 residues. J gave up 12 bases and V 1 base, and 8 bases lay outside the gene matches. The CDR3 reads CATSRVTKDRPFF. CDR3 sequence (DNA): TGTGCCACCAGCAGAGTCACGAAGGACAGGCCTTTCTTT.

The genes are TRBV5-1 and TRBJ2-3, with TRBD2 matching 9 bases. The junction had 6 bases not matched to a gene; V was cut back by 4 bases and J by 0 bases. The CDR3 runs 16 residues. Germline V gene lookup returns CDR1 SGHRS and CDR2 YFSETQ. The CDR3 loop is CASSRRLAESTDTQYF. The DNA of the CDR3 is TGCGCCAGCAGCCGACGACTAGCGGAGAGCACAGATACGCAGTATTTT.

This clone was seen only a few times. V gene TRBV3-1 (or the pseudogene TRBV3-2) combines with J gene TRBJ1-5; no clear D. Per germline, CDR1 LGHDT and CDR2 YNNKEL (reference sequence). The CDR3 sequence is 14 residues long. The V and J ends lost 0 bases and 4 bases respectively, with 7 bases between them. The CDR3 spells CASSQDFLNQPQHF. The CDR3 region has the DNA TGTGCCAGCAGCCAAGATTTTCTAAATCAGCCCCAGCATTTT.